These 18 T cell receptor beta chains were all obtained from the same sample, sequenced in a study of CD8 T cells in ankylosing spondylitis. A single record per CDR3 protein comes from TCRdb applying MiXCR to the 5' RACE reads. The sample includes 200,000 to 300,000 distinct CDR3 sequences, about 10% of them seen just once. Sequences were obtained from blood, either unsorted or a sorted T cell fraction (not recorded which). The receptors stem from a male donor with ankylosing spondylitis or in good health (not recorded which).

The CDR3 reads CATSRDPGSSYNEQFF. The CDR3 bases are TGTGCCACCAGCAGAGATCCGGGAAGCTCCTACAATGAGCAGTTCTTC. The chain is built from TRBV15 and TRBJ2-1; D is perhaps TRBD2 (5 bases). Germline lookup yields CDR1 LNHNV and CDR2 YYDKDF (reference sequence). This CDR3 spans 16 amino acids. V lost 0 bases, J lost 0 bases, and 9 bases lay in between.

The chain recombines TRBV9 with TRBJ2-1; maybe TRBD2 (6 bases). V gave up 0 bases and J gave up 2 bases, with 9 bases separating them. Germline CDR1 reads SGDLS; CDR2 reads YYNGEE. CDR3 length: 15 residues. CDR3 in DNA: TGTGCCAGCAGCGTAGGCACTAGCCCCTACAATGAGCAGTTCTTC. Its translation is CASSVGTSPYNEQFF.

The chain couples TRBV4-2 to TRBJ2-6, with 7 bases aligning to TRBD1. In germline, CDR1 is LGHNA, CDR2 YNFKEQ. The ends lost 1 base at V and 2 bases at J; junction bases unmatched: 11. The CDR3 sequence is 19 residues long. CDR3: CASSQGSTGDLTGANVLTF. CDR3 in DNA: TGTGCCAGCAGCCAAGGAAGCACAGGGGATTTAACTGGGGCCAACGTCCTGACTTTC.

In this sample, this clonotype turned up many times. The chain is built from TRBV5-5 and TRBJ2-7; TRBD1 matches 9 bases. The CDR3 runs 14 residues. Germline V CDR1 and CDR2: SGHKS, YYEKEE (reference sequence). Trimming took 1 base from V and 9 from J; bases not matched to a gene: 8. The CDR3 nucleotides are TGTGCCAGCAGCTTGCGGGACAGGGATGGTGTGCAGTACTTC. Translating gives CASSLRDRDGVQYF.

In its sample, this clonotype was seen many times. V usage is TRBV5-1 and J usage is TRBJ1-2; tentative D call: TRBD1 (6 bases). Germline CDR1 reads SGHRS; CDR2 reads YFSETQ. There are 15 residues in the CDR3. V was pared by 1 base and J by 2 bases, with 12 bases between. The CDR3: CASSLYPGVNYGYTF. The CDR3 DNA reads TGCGCCAGCAGCTTGTATCCAGGGGTGAACTATGGCTACACCTTC. Full variable domain (rest looked up from reference TRBV5-1 and TRBJ1-2): KAGVTQTPRYLIKTRGQQVTLSCSPISGHRSVSWYQQTPGQGLQFLFEYFSETQRNKGNFPGRFSGRQFSNSRSEMNVSTLELGDSALYLCASSLYPGVNYGYTFGSGTRLTVV.

The CDR3 region is CASIIRGSSSGQGYNEQFF. For the CDR3, the DNA is TGTGCCAGCATTATTAGGGGGTCCTCATCGGGACAGGGTTACAATGAGCAGTTCTTC. The rearrangement links TRBV3-1 to TRBJ2-1; 9 bases fit TRBD1. Looked up from germline, CDR1 is LGHDT and CDR2 is YNNKEL (reference sequence). CDR3 size: 19 residues. V trimming: 7 bases; J trimming: 4 bases; junction bases outside the gene matches: 20.

This clonotype came up a few times. This CDR3 reads CASSLGGAGANVLTF. CDR3 sequence (DNA): TGCGCCAGCAGCTTGGGGGGGGCTGGGGCCAACGTCCTGACTTTC. This chain connects TRBV5-1 to TRBJ2-6; the D gene is possibly TRBD2 (6 bases). The CDR3 extends over 15 amino acids. Between the trimmed V and J ends, which lost 0 bases and 2 bases, there was a span of 6 bases. Germline CDR1 SGHRS, CDR2 YFSETQ.

Many counts were recorded for this clonotype. V usage is TRBV20-1 and J usage is TRBJ1-1, with 8 bases lining up with TRBD1. Germline trimming cut 1 base from V and 0 bases from J; bases unmatched to any gene: 13. The germline V gene encodes CDR1 DFQATT and CDR2 SNEGSKA (reference sequence). CDR3 length: 18 residues. CDR3: CSARGFGTGESMNTEAFF. The CDR3 DNA reads as TGCAGTGCTAGAGGCTTCGGGACAGGAGAGTCAATGAACACTGAAGCTTTCTTT.

This clonotype occurred many times. The rearrangement joins TRBV29-1 to TRBJ2-1; D unclear. Between the trimmed V and J ends, which lost 6 bases and 5 bases, there was a span of 20 bases. CDR3 length: 15 amino acids. Germline CDR1 and CDR2: SQVTM and ANQGSEA. The CDR3 DNA reads TGCAGCGTCCCCCCCCCTGGGCGCCTGGACAATGAGCAGTTCTTC. Encoded protein: CSVPPPGRLDNEQFF.

This clonotype has at least ten counts. This chain connects TRBV20-1 to TRBJ2-5, with 9 bases fitting TRBD2. The V gene end was trimmed by 3 bases and the J gene end by 2 bases; junction bases not matched to a gene: 4. The germline V gene encodes CDR1 DFQATT and CDR2 SNEGSKA (reference sequence). The CDR3 totals 14 residues. CDR3 nucleotide sequence: TGCAGTGCTAGGTCGGGACTAGCACAAGAGACCCAGTACTTC. Translated, it gives CSARSGLAQETQYF.

This clonotype was detected only a few times. The V call is TRBV5-1, the J call TRBJ2-3; 7 bases align to TRBD1. V dropped 4 bases and J dropped 0; count of bases not matched to a gene: 5. Germline CDR1 reads SGHRS; CDR2 reads YFSETQ. CDR3 length: 15 amino acids. The CDR3 nucleotides read TGCGCCAGCAGCACTGGACAGGTTAGCACAGATACGCAGTATTTT. Translated: CASSTGQVSTDTQYF. The full variable domain, rest sourced from reference TRBV5-1 and TRBJ2-3, is KAGVTQTPRYLIKTRGQQVTLSCSPISGHRSVSWYQQTPGQGLQFLFEYFSETQRNKGNFPGRFSGRQFSNSRSEMNVSTLELGDSALYLCASSTGQVSTDTQYFGPGTRLTVL.

The genes are TRBV3-1 and TRBJ1-2; no reliable D call. V was shortened by 4 bases and J by 1 base, with 7 bases between the two germline ends. Germline V gene lookup returns CDR1 LGHDT and CDR2 YNNKEL (reference sequence). The CDR3 runs 13 residues. CDR3 DNA sequence: TGTGCCAGCAGCCTAGGCTATAACTATGGCTACACCTTC. This sequence encodes CASSLGYNYGYTF.

In its sample, this clonotype was seen many times. The chain carries TRBV24-1 and TRBJ2-1; D call uncertain. Trimming shortened V by 1 base and J by 6 bases, and 3 bases separated the two germline ends. The CDR3 spans 12 residues. The germline CDR1 and CDR2 sequences are KGHDR and SFDVKD. The CDR3 coding sequence is TGTGCCACCAGTGATTTCGGCAATGAGCAGTTCTTC. Its protein is CATSDFGNEQFF.

This clonotype was seen only a few times. The junction differs from germline at one of its ends, possibly a read error. This chain connects TRBV20-1 to TRBJ2-1, with TRBD1 matching 10 bases. The CDR3 is made up of 18 amino acids. Per the germline V gene, CDR1 is DFQATT and CDR2 is SNEGSKA (reference sequence). CDR3 residues: CCARDQLPGQGNYNEQFF. The CDR3 coding sequence is TGCTGTGCTAGAGACCAACTCCCGGGACAGGGGAACTACAATGAGCAGTTCTTC.

The table lists this clonotype with many counts. The chain joins TRBV7-9 to TRBJ2-5; 8 bases map to TRBD2. The CDR3 contains 14 residues. V trimming: 5 bases; J trimming: 5 bases; junction bases outside the gene matches: 7. Germline V gene sequence: CDR1 SEHNR, CDR2 FQNEAQ (reference sequence). In nucleotides, the CDR3 is TGTGCCAGCAGCCTAGGACTAGCCTATGAGACCCAGTACTTC. Protein product: CASSLGLAYETQYF.

V is TRBV2 and J is TRBJ2-1, with D perhaps TRBD1 (6 bases). Between the trimmed V and J ends, which lost 11 bases and 7 bases, there was a span of 18 bases. The CDR3 is made up of 13 amino acids. The germline V gene encodes CDR1 SNHLY and CDR2 FYNNEI. CDR3 nucleotides: TGTGCCTTCGGCTCCCCGGGGACAAATGAGCAGTTCTTC. Amino acid sequence: CAFGSPGTNEQFF.

This clonotype was detected only once. As DNA, the CDR3 is TGTGCCAGCAGCTGGGGGGAGAGCGGCACAGATACGCAGTATTTT. Residues: CASSWGESGTDTQYF. The V call is TRBV7-3, the J call TRBJ2-3; D possibly corresponds to TRBD2 (6 bases). This CDR3 region has 15 residues. Looked up from germline, CDR1 is SGHTA and CDR2 is FQGTGA. V was clipped by 4 bases and J by 1 base, with 12 bases between them.

V and J are TRBV6-1 and TRBJ2-4, with D unclear. Deletions cut 6 bases from V and 6 bases from J, with 12 bases between. CDR1 and CDR2 from the germline V gene are MNHNS and SASEGT. The CDR3 is 13 residues long. The CDR3 region is CASSPTWGNIQYF. The CDR3 coding sequence is TGTGCCAGCAGCCCTACATGGGGAAACATTCAGTACTTC.